The sequence of this TCR beta chain was determined in a study of CD8+CD57+ T cells in acquired aplastic anemia (dated by TCRdb to 2017 to 2018). Describing the broader study: A mean of about 3.2 ug of DNA, ranging from roughly 0.19 to 27.4 ug, was extracted from sorted CD4+ and CD8+ cells. An average of about 10 million reads for CD4+ cells and approximately 11 million reads for CD8+ cells was obtained from healthy donor samples.

In the study, sorted CD4+ and CD8+ blood T cells from patients with severe aplastic anemia and from healthy subjects underwent deep sequencing of TCR repertoires. Ficoll-Paque density gradient centrifugation was used to isolate peripheral blood mononuclear cells. CD4+ and CD8+ T cells were sorted by FACS or magnetic beads before DNA extraction. Overall results and qualifications from the work: Patients and healthy controls showed no significant difference in CD8+ Simpson's diversity (P=0.060). Roughly 29 CD8+ CDR3 sequences were shared between patients and controls but appeared highly expressed in patients and within their immunodominant clones.

Genomic DNA served as template for TCR beta VDJ combination and CDR3 sequence profiling. TCR repertoire sequencing was run on an Illumina HiSeq 2000. In the paper's pipeline: Repertoires were assessed using TRBV/TRBJ rearrangement plots, CDR3 size and DJ length profiles, and Simpson's diversity index. Whichever DNA sequence was most abundant in the deep sequencing data was defined as the immunodominant clone. CDR3 amino acid sequences were checked for sharing across subjects and were also compared against the VDJdb database and published repertoires. The public sequencing data were trimmed at Q25 with fastp and processed into clonotypes with MiXCR by TCRdb, which kept only in-frame beta chains. Identical CDR3 protein sequences are pooled into one entry, listed with their most common genes and DNA. The V and J calls and clone size come from TCRdb's table, not from the authors' own analysis. The sample table holds about 220,000 distinct CDR3 sequences, of which roughly 33% were seen once. The ten most abundant clones make up roughly 1.1% of the sample.

In its sample, this clonotype was seen many times. There is no known antigen for this receptor. One base away there is no much larger clone; base qualities are not given. The source of this sequence is a human donor in good health, serving as a control. The material sequenced was sorted CD4+, CD8+, or CD8+CD57+ T cells (not recorded which) from PBMCs.

The CDR3 protein sequence reads: CASSVSAGSLTEAFF. The DNA is TGTGCCAGCAGCGTGTCGGCCGGCAGCCTCACTGAAGCTTTCTTT. Recombination linked TRBV9 to TRBJ1-1; the D gene is not confidently resolved. The CDR1 and CDR2 encoded by the germline V gene are SGDLS and YYNGEE. The cysteine opens and the phenylalanine closes a CDR3 of 15 amino acids. CDR3 DNA is the only sequence kept; it has 45 bases, read in frame from the first base. At the junction V is shortened by 2 bases and J by 4 bases, with 15 bases in between. The CDR3, completed at both ends by the reference TRBV9 and TRBJ1-1 genes, gives the full variable domain DSGVTQTPKHLITATGQRVTLRCSPRSGDLSVYWYQQSLDQGLQFLIQYYNGEERAKGNILERFSAQQFPDLHSELNLSSLELGDSALYFCASSVSAGSLTEAFFGQGTRLTVV.